This T cell receptor beta chain comes out of a study of T cells in Graves' hyperthyroidism and ophthalmopathy. This clonotype was counted many times. Uncontrolled infection, other autoimmune disease, pregnancy or lactation barred patients from enrollment. TCR beta CDR3 regions were amplified from RNA. First-round RT-PCR with HTBI primers amplified the TCR CDR3 region. TCRdb reprocessed the multiplex PCR reads via MiXCR and lists one record per CDR3 protein. The sample holds 300,000 to 350,000 distinct CDR3 sequences, about 20% seen once. V gave up 5 bases and J gave up 10 bases; unmatched junction bases: 14. Germline CDR1 reads MNHEY; CDR2 reads SMNVEV (reference sequence). This CDR3 contains 16 residues.

The sequence was collected from a woman aged 45 to 65 with Graves' hyperthyroidism. The material sequenced was blood. V usage is TRBV27 and J usage is TRBJ1-6, with TRBD1 identical over 7 bases. The CDR3 DNA follows: TGTGCCAGCAGTGAGGATAGGGGGCGTTCCAAATCACCCCTCCACTTT. It encodes CASSEDRGRSKSPLHF.